A single sample is the source of the 17 T cell receptor beta chains below, sequenced in a study of human T cells and chemical hapten exposure (dated by TCRdb to about 2021). The time point tag for this specimen amounts to: pre-sensitization, week 0. The label giving this sample's treatment or condition can be read as: therapeutic diphenylcyclopropenone sensitization with weekly scalp DPC. Library preparation used RACE. Data came from a NextSeq 500. TCRdb reprocessed the public reads (quality trimming at Q25 with fastp, clone calling with MiXCR) and kept in-frame beta chains. Each CDR3 protein gets just one entry, which takes the most common genes and DNA from the rows behind it. The sample table lists over 300,000 distinct CDR3 sequences, 4% to 6% of them with a count of one. The ten largest clonotypes hold 2% to 3% of the sample. The specimen comprised whole blood, sampled in connection with sensitization to the hapten diphenylcyclopropenone (DPC). These receptors came from a woman between 50 and 59 years old with alopecia areata. Some clones in this sample may be carry-over from other donors' samples.

This clonotype was seen a few times. This chain links TRBV7-2 with TRBJ1-6; D is unclear. CDR1 and CDR2 from the germline V gene are SGHTA and FQGNSA. V was shortened by 5 bases and J by 1 base, with 9 bases between the two germline ends. CDR3 size: 15 residues. CDR3 region: CASSPGRSYNSPLHF. The CDR3 nucleotides are TGTGCCAGCAGCCCCGGACGGTCCTATAATTCACCCCTCCACTTT.

V gene TRBV29-1 combines with J gene TRBJ1-1; D not certain. Germline CDR1 and CDR2: SQVTM and ANQGSEA. The ends were cut back, 3 bases at V and 7 bases at J, with 6 bases in the middle. The CDR3 sequence is 10 residues long. The CDR3 sequence is CSVDTGEAFF. Written as DNA, the CDR3 is TGCAGCGTTGATACCGGTGAAGCTTTCTTT.

This clonotype was detected a few times. This chain links TRBV7-2 with TRBJ2-7, with TRBD2 identical over 8 bases. The junction had 10 bases not matched to a gene; V was cut back by 3 bases and J by 0 bases. Germline assignment: CDR1 SGHTA and CDR2 FQGNSA. This CDR3 spans 17 amino acids. The DNA of the CDR3 is TGTGCCAGCAGCTTGCCACTTCTAGCGGGCCCCTCCTACGAGCAGTACTTC. Its protein product is CASSLPLLAGPSYEQYF.

This clonotype appeared a few times. The chain employs TRBV15 and TRBJ2-3; the match to TRBD2 covers 7 bases. The CDR3 is 17 amino acids. Germline CDR1 LNHNV, CDR2 YYDKDF (reference sequence). With 0 bases clipped from V and 4 bases from J, the junction kept 10 bases outside the gene matches. The CDR3 region has the DNA TGTGCCACCAGCAGAGATCTCGGCGGGAGAGGGTCAGATACGCAGTATTTT. This encodes CATSRDLGGRGSDTQYF.

This clonotype was seen many times. The V call is TRBV27, the J call TRBJ1-5; 7 nucleotides agree with TRBD1. The CDR3 is made up of 14 amino acids. Germline CDR1 and CDR2: MNHEY and SMNVEV (reference sequence). The V and J ends lost 8 bases and 2 bases, in that order; junction bases with no gene match: 6. The DNA for the CDR3 is TGTGCCAGCCGACAGGGTCCGGGCAATCAGCCCCAGCATTTT. Protein sequence: CASRQGPGNQPQHF.

This clonotype appeared many times. The rearrangement links TRBV7-2 to TRBJ1-6; no reliable D call. Trimming pared 5 bases from V and 2 bases from J, leaving 13 bases between. The germline V gene encodes CDR1 SGHTA and CDR2 FQGNSA. There are 16 residues in the CDR3. The CDR3 bases are TGTGCCAGCAGCATCTGGAGGGCCACCTATAATTCACCCCTCCACTTT. As protein: CASSIWRATYNSPLHF.

The table lists this clonotype with many counts. The rearrangement joins TRBV7-2 to TRBJ2-3; D gene ambiguous. V lost 4 bases to trimming and J lost 2 bases, with 7 bases between them. The CDR3 covers 13 residues. The germline CDR1 and CDR2 sequences are SGHTA and FQGNSA. CDR3 loop: CASSSRFTDTQYF. Here the CDR3 DNA reads TGTGCCAGCAGCTCCCGATTCACAGATACGCAGTATTTT.

The J gene is TRBJ2-3, the V gene TRBV12-3 or TRBV12-4; D may correspond to TRBD1 or TRBD2 (5 bases each). Trimming stripped 7 bases from V and 1 base from J, with 15 bases between. This CDR3 region has 15 residues. The CDR3 nucleotides are TGTGCCAGCACCACTCAGGGAGCCGGCACAGATACGCAGTATTTT. Its protein product is CASTTQGAGTDTQYF.

This clonotype was recorded at least ten times. The V and J genes are TRBV29-1 and TRBJ2-1; D unclear. This CDR3 comprises 13 residues. Germline lookup yields CDR1 SQVTM and CDR2 ANQGSEA. The V gene lost 8 bases and the J gene lost 1 base, with 12 bases spanning the gap. The CDR3 DNA reads as TGCAGCTCCCTCATTTGGTCCTACAATGAGCAGTTCTTC. Its translation is CSSLIWSYNEQFF.

This clonotype has a count of ten or more. The chain has TRBV9 and TRBJ1-2; 9 bases line up with TRBD1. The ends lost 5 bases at V and 9 bases at J; junction bases unmatched: 8. This CDR3 comprises 13 residues. The germline V gene has CDR1 SGDLS and CDR2 YYNGEE. CDR3 region: CASRDRDRDSYTF. DNA of the CDR3: TGTGCCAGCAGAGACCGGGACAGGGATAGCTACACCTTC. The whole variable domain, filled in from reference TRBV9 and TRBJ1-2, reads DSGVTQTPKHLITATGQRVTLRCSPRSGDLSVYWYQQSLDQGLQFLIQYYNGEERAKGNILERFSAQQFPDLHSELNLSSLELGDSALYFCASRDRDRDSYTFGSGTRLTVV.

This clonotype was counted ten times or more. The rearrangement uses TRBV12-3 or TRBV12-4 and TRBJ2-5, with D hard to call. The V end was cut by 4 bases, the J end by 7 bases, with 10 bases between. The CDR3 sequence is 12 residues long. The CDR3 protein is CASSSTWGTQYF. The CDR3 region has the DNA TGTGCCAGCAGTTCCACTTGGGGGACCCAGTACTTC.

This clonotype was recorded many times. CDR3 amino acids: CASSTSAAYEQYF. The DNA for the CDR3 is TGTGCCAGCAGCACTAGCGCCGCCTACGAGCAGTACTTC. The chain carries TRBV6-6 and TRBJ2-7; 7 bases agree with TRBD2. This CDR3 has 13 amino acids. The V gene end was trimmed by 6 bases and the J gene end by 2 bases; junction bases not matched to a gene: 4. Germline assignment: CDR1 MNHNY and CDR2 SVGAGI (reference sequence).

Ten or more counts support this clonotype. This sequence joins TRBV5-1 and TRBJ2-1; D might be TRBD2 (5 bases). This CDR3 contains 16 residues. CDR1 and CDR2 (germline): SGHRS, YFSETQ. Trimming took 2 bases from V and 6 from J, leaving 18 bases between them. The CDR3 bases are TGCGCCAGCAGCTTAAGAGGGCTTCCGATTAGCAATGAGCAGTTCTTC. This codes for CASSLRGLPISNEQFF.

This clonotype was counted many times. The chain has TRBV20-1 and TRBJ1-5, with TRBD1 matching 7 bases. V dropped 5 bases and J dropped 6; count of bases not matched to a gene: 7. There are 13 residues in the CDR3. From germline, CDR1 is DFQATT and CDR2 SNEGSKA (reference sequence). The CDR3 loop is CSAGTEKIQPQHF. CDR3 nucleotides: TGCAGTGCTGGGACAGAGAAGATTCAGCCCCAGCATTTT.

Many counts were recorded for this clonotype. The V call is TRBV5-1, the J call TRBJ2-4, with TRBD1 matching 8 bases. With V trimmed by 4 bases and J by 8 bases, 5 bases remained unmatched. Germline V CDR1 and CDR2: SGHRS, YFSETQ. This CDR3 has 13 amino acids. DNA of the CDR3: TGCGCCAGCAGCCAGACAGGGGAGGACATTCAGTACTTC. Translation: CASSQTGEDIQYF. Combining the CDR3 with reference TRBV5-1 and TRBJ2-4 gives the whole variable domain KAGVTQTPRYLIKTRGQQVTLSCSPISGHRSVSWYQQTPGQGLQFLFEYFSETQRNKGNFPGRFSGRQFSNSRSEMNVSTLELGDSALYLCASSQTGEDIQYFGAGTRLSVL.

Ten or more counts support this clonotype. The V call is TRBV6-5, the J call TRBJ2-7; possible D gene TRBD2, 5 bases. Trimming took off 5 bases at V and 0 bases at J, with 11 bases between the two ends. Germline lookup yields CDR1 MNHEY and CDR2 SVGAGI. The length of the CDR3 is 14 residues. The CDR3 protein is CASSNGESSYEQYF. Written as DNA, the CDR3 is TGTGCCAGCAGTAACGGGGAGAGCTCCTACGAGCAGTACTTC.

V and J are TRBV18 and TRBJ2-7, with D maybe TRBD2 (6 bases). The CDR3 loop spans 13 amino acids. Germline V gives CDR1 KGHSH, CDR2 LQKENI. V lost 3 bases and J lost 3, with 9 bases in between. This CDR3 reads CASSPVTSYEQYF. The CDR3 nucleotides are TGTGCCAGCTCACCGGTGACTAGCTACGAGCAGTACTTC.